The text below deals with one T cell receptor beta chain. Profiled with immunoSEQ multiplex PCR; TCRdb holds only in-frame clones, not every one. The sample includes some 30,000 clones, roughly 87% of them seen just once. This specimen comes from a study of T cell changes during pregnancy in multiple sclerosis. The CDR3 loop spans 12 amino acids. Germline CDR1 and CDR2: MDHEN and SYDVKM. Trimming took off 5 bases at V and 4 bases at J, with 9 bases between the two ends. The sequence was collected from a female donor with multiple sclerosis, enrolled in a pregnancy study. The specimen comprised CD8+ T cells from peripheral blood mononuclear cells, sampled before pregnancy. This rearrangement joins TRBV28 to TRBJ2-7; D is undetermined. CDR3 loop: CASSPVSYEQYF. The CDR3 bases are TGTGCCAGCAGTCCCGTCTCTTACGAGCAGTACTTC.